This TCR beta chain was identified during a study of OX40 agonist ivuxolimab in advanced cancers. Whole-study context: Dose-escalation patients suffered from hepatocellular carcinoma, melanoma, renal cell or head and neck cancer. Study-wide points: No determination was made of the antigen specificity of the expanded peripheral T cells.

This clone has more than one count but fewer than ten. Its antigen is not identified. The cohort excluded patients with autoimmune disease history or systemic immunosuppression. Trimming took off 7 bases at V and 5 bases at J, with 9 bases between the two ends. CDR3 size: 12 residues. Germline CDR1 MNHEY, CDR2 SMNVEV (reference sequence). The method was immunoSEQ multiplex PCR; TCRdb's version includes in-frame clones alone and lacks a portion of them. The sample shows 60,000 to 80,000 clones, 84% of them seen only once. This TCR came from an adult with an advanced solid tumor such as melanoma, head and neck, liver or kidney cancer. This specimen was CD4+ or CD8+ T cells sorted from blood, taken in a trial of the OX40 agonist ivuxolimab. V and J are TRBV27 and TRBJ2-1; D gene ambiguous. Written as DNA, the CDR3 is TGTGCCAGCATGGACGCTAACAATGAGCAGTTCTTC. Its translation: CASMDANNEQFF.